A single sample is the source of the 31 T cell receptor beta chains below, sequenced in a study of cytomegalovirus exposure and HLA in healthy donors. Primers included in the PCR were 60 Vbeta and 13 Jbeta primers. Clones were sequenced by immunoSEQ multiplex PCR, and TCRdb holds only the in-frame ones, with some missing. The sample data list about 40,000 clones. The material sequenced was PBMCs. These receptors were taken from a man in his thirties or forties in good health and CMV-seronegative.

V and J are TRBV19 and TRBJ2-7; 9 bases fit TRBD2. Germline loops: CDR1 LNHDA, CDR2 SQIVND (reference sequence). Germline trimming cut 1 base from V and 7 bases from J; bases unmatched to any gene: 8. The CDR3 totals 15 residues. Here the CDR3 reads CASSIATSGSAEQYF. CDR3 DNA: TGTGCCAGTAGTATAGCGACTAGCGGATCCGCGGAGCAGTACTTC.

The gene calls are TRBV7-2 and TRBJ2-7; 7 nucleotides line up with TRBD2. The CDR3 has 13 residues. Trimming removed 2 bases from V and 4 bases from J; junction bases left unmatched: 2. Germline CDR1 is SGHTA and CDR2 is FQGNSA. CDR3 region: CASSLLAAYEQYF. CDR3 bases: TGTGCCAGCAGCTTACTAGCGGCTTACGAGCAGTACTTC.

The chain is built from TRBV6-5 and TRBJ1-5; D is perhaps TRBD1 (5 bases). V gave up 2 bases and J gave up 6 bases, with 8 bases separating them. Germline-derived CDR1 and CDR2 are MNHEY and SVGAGI. CDR3 length: 13 amino acids. CDR3 bases: TGTGCCAGCAGTTACGTGGGGGGTCAGCCCCAGCATTTT. Protein: CASSYVGGQPQHF.

In DNA form, the CDR3 reads TGTGCCAGCAGTGACTCGCTAGCGGGGGTTTACGAGCAGTACTTC. Residues: CASSDSLAGVYEQYF. The V call is TRBV6-4, the J call TRBJ2-7; 10 bases fit TRBD2. V lost 0 bases, J lost 4 bases, and 3 bases stayed unmatched. The CDR3 length is 15 residues. In germline, CDR1 is MRHNA, CDR2 SNTAGT.

The genes are TRBV4-3 and TRBJ2-1; tentatively, D is TRBD2 (6 bases). The V gene lost 2 bases and the J gene lost 1 base, with 18 bases spanning the gap. This CDR3 is 18 amino acids long. The germline CDR1 and CDR2 sequences are LGHNA and YSLEER. DNA for the CDR3: TGCGCCAGCAGCCAATCGCCACCGCGGGGCTCATCCTACAATGAGCAGTTCTTC. The encoded protein is CASSQSPPRGSSYNEQFF.

The V gene is TRBV18, the J gene TRBJ2-2; 8 positions agree with TRBD1. This CDR3 is built from 15 residues. Germline trimming cut 3 bases from V and 3 bases from J; bases unmatched to any gene: 3. CDR1 is KGHSH, CDR2 LQKENI, per germline. CDR3 sequence (DNA): TGTGCCAGCTCACCCGGGACAGGTCACACCGGGGAGCTGTTTTTT. Translation gives CASSPGTGHTGELFF.

The chain employs TRBV7-2 and TRBJ1-5, with no clear D. The CDR3 extends over 15 amino acids. Trimming took 0 bases from V and 3 from J, leaving 9 bases between them. Germline CDR1 SGHTA, CDR2 FQGNSA. The CDR3 protein is CASSLAAGINQPQHF. DNA of the CDR3: TGTGCCAGCAGCTTAGCGGCAGGAATCAATCAGCCCCAGCATTTT.

CDR3 bases: TGTGCCAGCAGCTCCGGACTAGCGGACACCGGGGAGCTGTTTTTT. It encodes CASSSGLADTGELFF. The J gene is TRBJ2-2, the V gene TRBV7-2; TRBD2 matches 10 bases. The CDR3 has 15 residues. The germline V gene encodes CDR1 SGHTA and CDR2 FQGNSA. Trimming cost V 4 bases and J 3 bases; bases outside gene matches: 2.

This rearrangement joins TRBV14 to TRBJ1-5; TRBD1 aligns across 7 bases. This CDR3 has 17 amino acids. Germline lookup yields CDR1 SGHDN and CDR2 FVKESK. Trimming at V came to 3 bases and at J to 9 bases, leaving 17 bases not matched to a gene. The DNA for the CDR3 is TGTGCCAGCAGCCAGTCCCCGGGCGGGACAGCGCTCTCGCCCCAGCATTTT. Its translation is CASSQSPGGTALSPQHF.

The V gene is TRBV30, the J gene TRBJ1-1; D call uncertain. Trimming pared 2 bases from V and 6 bases from J, leaving 7 bases between. Germline V gene data show CDR1 as GTSNPN and CDR2 as SVGIG (reference sequence). The CDR3 is 11 residues long. The CDR3 DNA is TGTGCCTGGAGTAAGGAGGCTGAAGCTTTCTTT. Amino acids: CAWSKEAEAFF.

This rearrangement joins TRBV5-1 to TRBJ2-7; D might be TRBD1 (6 bases). The germline CDR1 and CDR2 sequences are SGHRS and YFSETQ. The length of the CDR3 is 15 residues. V was shortened by 4 bases and J by 7 bases, with 21 bases between the two germline ends. The CDR3 reads CASSTGFGREREQYF. The DNA for the CDR3 is TGCGCCAGCAGCACAGGGTTCGGGCGAGAGAGAGAGCAGTACTTC.

The chain carries TRBV19 and TRBJ2-2, with D maybe TRBD1 (6 bases). CDR1 is LNHDA, CDR2 SQIVND, per germline (reference sequence). The CDR3 runs to 14 residues. Trimming took off 6 bases at V and 5 bases at J, with 13 bases between the two ends. DNA for the CDR3: TGTGCCAGTAGGCCAGGGGTTTGGACCGGGGAGCTGTTTTTT. Its protein is CASRPGVWTGELFF.

V gene TRBV6-1 combines with J gene TRBJ1-6; D uncertain. V was trimmed by 3 bases and J by 7 bases, leaving 10 bases between them. This CDR3 contains 14 residues. Germline CDR1 is MNHNS and CDR2 is SASEGT. The CDR3 reads CASSESQRNSPLHF. Here the CDR3 DNA reads TGTGCCAGCAGTGAGTCGCAGAGGAATTCACCCCTCCACTTT.

CDR3 region: CASSSTYRETQYF. The CDR3, as DNA: TGTGCCAGCAGCTCCACCTATCGAGAGACCCAGTACTTC. This chain uses TRBV7-9 with TRBJ2-5; D unresolved. V was trimmed by 4 bases and J by 4 bases, leaving 10 bases between them. Germline assignment: CDR1 SEHNR and CDR2 FQNEAQ (reference sequence). CDR3 size: 13 residues.

The rearrangement links TRBV18 to TRBJ2-1, with D possibly matching TRBD1 (6 bases). The germline CDR1 and CDR2 sequences are KGHSH and LQKENI. V was trimmed by 4 bases and J by 4 bases, leaving 17 bases between them. This CDR3 has 16 amino acids. CDR3 region: CASSQGQLWTYNEQFF. The CDR3 DNA reads as TGTGCCAGCTCACAGGGACAACTTTGGACTTACAATGAGCAGTTCTTC.

The chain has TRBV2 and TRBJ1-5; weak D call: TRBD1 (6 bases). In germline, CDR1 is SNHLY, CDR2 FYNNEI. Trimming removed 3 bases from V and 1 base from J, with 13 bases in between. The CDR3 has 16 residues. CDR3 DNA sequence: TGTGCCAGCAGTGATCCCCGACAGGTGAGCAATCAGCCCCAGCATTTT. Protein sequence: CASSDPRQVSNQPQHF. The whole variable domain, remainder taken from reference TRBV2 and TRBJ1-5, is EPEVTQTPSHQVTQMGQEVILRCVPISNHLYFYWYRQILGQKVEFLVSFYNNEISEKSEIFDDQFSVERPDGSNFTLKIRSTKLEDSAMYFCASSDPRQVSNQPQHFGDGTRLSIL.

The V gene is TRBV4-2, the J gene TRBJ1-2, with 7 bases aligning to TRBD1. V shed 1 base, J shed 8 bases, and the junction held 4 bases outside the gene matches. Looked up from germline, CDR1 is LGHNA and CDR2 is YNFKEQ. CDR3 length: 13 residues. The CDR3 DNA reads as TGTGCCAGCAGCCAAGCCCAGGGGGACGGCTACACCTTC. Translating it yields CASSQAQGDGYTF.

The chain carries TRBV10-3 and TRBJ1-3; perhaps TRBD1 as D (6 bases). This CDR3 spans 15 amino acids. Trimming took off 4 bases at V and 4 bases at J, with 14 bases between the two ends. Germline loops: CDR1 ENHRY, CDR2 SYGVKD. Here the CDR3 reads CAISAQGKSGNTIYF. The CDR3 DNA reads TGTGCCATCAGTGCGCAGGGGAAGTCAGGAAACACCATATATTTT.

The chain has TRBV9 and TRBJ1-2, with 9 positions matching TRBD1. Per the germline V gene, CDR1 is SGDLS and CDR2 is YYNGEE. V lost 4 bases and J lost 4; bases outside the gene matches: 8. CDR3 length: 15 amino acids. The CDR3 loop reads CASSFRDRDGYGYTF. DNA for the CDR3: TGTGCCAGCAGCTTCCGGGACAGGGACGGCTATGGCTACACCTTC.

The rearrangement uses TRBV11-2 and TRBJ2-5; 10 bases are shared with TRBD1. This CDR3 region has 18 residues. CDR1 and CDR2 from the germline V gene are SGHAT and FQNNGV. The trim removed 3 bases at V and 5 bases at J, leaving 15 bases unmatched. Here the CDR3 reads CASSFISPGQGIGETQYF. The CDR3 DNA reads as TGTGCCAGCAGCTTCATAAGTCCGGGACAGGGGATTGGTGAGACCCAGTACTTC. Using reference TRBV11-2 and TRBJ2-5 for the parts outside the CDR3, the full variable domain is EAGVAQSPRYKIIEKRQSVAFWCNPISGHATLYWYQQILGQGPKLLIQFQNNGVVDDSQLPKDRFSAERLKGVDSTLKIQPAKLEDSAVYLCASSFISPGQGIGETQYFGPGTRLLVL.

The chain links TRBV19 to TRBJ1-1; no clear D. Germline V gene sequence: CDR1 LNHDA, CDR2 SQIVND (reference sequence). This CDR3 has 12 amino acids. V was clipped by 5 bases and J by 7 bases, with 11 bases between them. For the CDR3, the DNA is TGTGCCAGTAGTCCGAACATATTTGAAGCTTTCTTT. Its protein is CASSPNIFEAFF.

The rearrangement joins TRBV5-1 to TRBJ2-3, with D possibly matching TRBD2 (6 bases). V shed 0 bases and J shed 3 bases, with 14 bases lying between them. Germline CDR1 and CDR2: SGHRS and YFSETQ. The CDR3 is 16 residues long. In nucleotides, the CDR3 is TGCGCCAGCAGCTTGGTTCCGGGAGACTCTACAGATACGCAGTATTTT. As protein: CASSLVPGDSTDTQYF.

The chain couples TRBV30 to TRBJ1-2; no firm D call. Germline lookup yields CDR1 GTSNPN and CDR2 SVGIG (reference sequence). The CDR3 has 12 residues. Trimming left V 3 bases short and J 7 bases short, with 12 bases between. Here the CDR3 DNA reads TGTGCCTGGAGGAACAGCGGAGGTGGCTACACCTTC. Translating gives CAWRNSGGGYTF.

This chain connects TRBV11-2 to TRBJ1-2, with 7 nucleotides matching TRBD1. The V gene end was trimmed by 4 bases and the J gene end by 4 bases; junction bases not matched to a gene: 12. The CDR3 is made up of 16 amino acids. The germline CDR1 and CDR2 sequences are SGHAT and FQNNGV. The CDR3 reads CASSSGLTGLSYGYTF. In nucleotides, the CDR3 is TGTGCCAGCAGCTCAGGTCTGACAGGGTTGAGCTATGGCTACACCTTC.

The chain combines TRBV27 with TRBJ2-7; 10 nucleotides line up with TRBD1. This CDR3 comprises 14 residues. Germline CDR1 MNHEY, CDR2 SMNVEV (reference sequence). After removal of 3 bases from V and 1 base from J, the junction contained 0 bases not matched to a gene. The CDR3: CASSLGQGSYEQYF. CDR3 in DNA: TGTGCCAGCAGTTTGGGACAGGGGTCCTACGAGCAGTACTTC.

V and J are TRBV6-6 and TRBJ1-5; D is perhaps TRBD1 (6 bases). V lost 5 bases, J lost 6 bases, and 11 bases lay in between. The CDR3 sequence is 13 residues long. In germline, CDR1 is MNHNY, CDR2 SVGAGI (reference sequence). The CDR3 nucleotides read TGTGCCAGCAGTCCCGGACAGCCTCAGCCCCAGCATTTT. This translates into CASSPGQPQPQHF.

The chain recombines TRBV4-1 with TRBJ2-7; 9 bases are a match to TRBD2. The CDR3 totals 16 residues. Trimming took 6 bases from V and 3 from J; bases not matched to a gene: 12. In germline, CDR1 is MGHRA, CDR2 YSYEKL. This CDR3 reads CASRPTSGTHLYEQYF. In DNA form, the CDR3 reads TGCGCCAGCAGACCGACTAGCGGCACACACCTCTACGAGCAGTACTTC.

The rearrangement uses TRBV6-1 and TRBJ1-5; possible D gene TRBD1, 6 bases. This CDR3 contains 14 residues. Looked up from germline, CDR1 is MNHNS and CDR2 is SASEGT. The ends were cut back, 4 bases at V and 3 bases at J, with 10 bases in the middle. CDR3 coding DNA: TGTGCCAGCAGTGGAGGGGGACCCAATCAGCCCCAGCATTTT. Encoded protein: CASSGGGPNQPQHF.

The chain has TRBV6-6 and TRBJ2-5; TRBD2 agrees at 8 bases. Germline lookup yields CDR1 MNHNY and CDR2 SVGAGI (reference sequence). The CDR3 runs 15 residues. Unmatched junction bases numbered 3, after V lost 2 bases and J lost 1 base. In DNA form, the CDR3 reads TGTGCCAGCAGTTACCCAACTAGCGGCCAAGAGACCCAGTACTTC. Protein sequence: CASSYPTSGQETQYF.

In regard to this clone: One end of the junction is discordant with germline, which a read error may explain. V gene TRBV5-1 combines with J gene TRBJ2-1, with 7 bases identical to TRBD1. Germline V CDR1 and CDR2: SGHRS, YFSETQ. The CDR3 sequence is 16 residues long. The CDR3 bases are TGCGCCAGCAGCTTGGGCCCTAGAGGGGGCAACAACGAGCAGTTCTTC. This codes for CASSLGPRGGNNEQFF. Full variable domain (outside the CDR3, taken from reference TRBV5-1 and TRBJ2-1): KAGVTQTPRYLIKTRGQQVTLSCSPISGHRSVSWYQQTPGQGLQFLFEYFSETQRNKGNFPGRFSGRQFSNSRSEMNVSTLELGDSALYLCASSLGPRGGNNEQFFGPGTRLTVL.

The gene calls are TRBV5-1 and TRBJ2-5, with 8 bases that match TRBD1. CDR3 size: 14 residues. J was trimmed by 1 base and V by 3 bases; bases with no gene match: 2. Germline lookup yields CDR1 SGHRS and CDR2 YFSETQ. CDR3 sequence reads: CASSYGQGQETQYF. The CDR3 DNA follows: TGCGCCAGCAGCTACGGACAGGGCCAAGAGACCCAGTACTTC.